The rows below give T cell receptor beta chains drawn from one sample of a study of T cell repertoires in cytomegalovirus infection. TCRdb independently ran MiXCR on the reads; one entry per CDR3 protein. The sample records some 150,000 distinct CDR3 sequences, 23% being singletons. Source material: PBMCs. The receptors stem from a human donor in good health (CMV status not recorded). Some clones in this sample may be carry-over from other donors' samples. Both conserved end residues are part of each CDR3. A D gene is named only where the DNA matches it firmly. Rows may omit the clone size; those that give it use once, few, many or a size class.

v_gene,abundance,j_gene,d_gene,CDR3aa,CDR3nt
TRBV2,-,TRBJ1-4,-,CASSPRNEKLFF,TGTGCCAGCAGTCCTCGAAATGAAAAACTGTTTTTT
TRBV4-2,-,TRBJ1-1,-,CASSHPGGNTEAFF,TGTGCCAGCAGCCACCCCGGGGGGAACACTGAAGCTTTCTTT
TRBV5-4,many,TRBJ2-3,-,CASSFSARTDTQYF,TGTGCCAGCAGCTTCTCGGCTCGCACAGATACGCAGTATTTT
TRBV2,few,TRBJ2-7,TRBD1,CASSHRQGLGGDYEQYF,TGTGCCAGCAGTCACCGACAGGGCTTGGGCGGAGATTACGAGCAGTACTTC
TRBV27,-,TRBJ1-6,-,CASSFRYGYNSPLHF,TGTGCCAGCAGTTTCCGGTACGGTTATAATTCACCCCTCCACTTT
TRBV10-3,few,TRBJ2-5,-,CAIMDGFQETQYF,TGTGCCATCATGGACGGGTTCCAAGAGACCCAGTACTTC
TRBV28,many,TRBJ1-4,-,CASSLGGPREKLFF,TGTGCCAGCAGCCTCGGGGGGCCCCGCGAAAAACTGTTTTTT
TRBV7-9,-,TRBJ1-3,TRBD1,CASSFQMPRGKRGNTIYF,TGTGCCAGCAGCTTCCAAATGCCCAGGGGGAAAAGAGGAAACACCATATATTTT
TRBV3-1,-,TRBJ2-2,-,CASSQVYTGELFF,TGTGCCAGCAGCCAAGTCTACACCGGGGAGCTGTTTTTT
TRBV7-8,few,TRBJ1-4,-,CASSSRGTNEKLFF,TGTGCCAGCAGCTCTAGGGGAACTAATGAAAAACTGTTTTTT
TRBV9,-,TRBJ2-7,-,CASSAQGMVSYEQYF,TGTGCCAGCAGCGCCCAGGGTATGGTCTCCTACGAGCAGTACTTC
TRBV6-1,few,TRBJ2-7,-,CASSLTQGPYEQYF,TGTGCCAGCAGTTTGACCCAGGGGCCCTACGAGCAGTACTTC
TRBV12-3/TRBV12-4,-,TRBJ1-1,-,CASSLSGQAFF,TGTGCCAGCAGTTTATCGGGGCAAGCTTTCTTT
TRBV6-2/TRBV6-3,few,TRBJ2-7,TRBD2,CASSRAGGPLEEQYF,TGTGCCAGCAGTCGTGCGGGGGGGCCTTTGGAAGAGCAGTACTTC
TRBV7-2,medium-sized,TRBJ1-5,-,CASSPDFNQPQHF,TGTGCCAGCAGCCCGGATTTCAATCAGCCCCAGCATTTT
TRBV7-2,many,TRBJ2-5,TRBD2,CASSSTSGGETQYF,TGTGCCAGCAGCTCAACTAGCGGGGGGGAGACCCAGTACTTC
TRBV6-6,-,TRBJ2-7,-,CASNPTGNEQYF,TGTGCCAGCAATCCGACAGGAAACGAGCAGTACTTC
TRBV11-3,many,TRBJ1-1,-,CASSRHMNTEAFF,TGTGCCAGCAGCCGTCACATGAACACTGAAGCTTTCTTT
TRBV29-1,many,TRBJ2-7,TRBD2,CSVEIREGSYEQYF,TGCAGCGTTGAAATAAGGGAGGGATCCTACGAGCAGTACTTC
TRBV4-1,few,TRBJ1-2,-,CASSQDGAVSSGYTF,TGCGCCAGCAGCCAAGATGGGGCAGTGAGCTCCGGCTACACCTTC
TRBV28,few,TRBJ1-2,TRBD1,CASSLTGDYYGYTF,TGTGCCAGCAGTTTAACAGGGGACTACTATGGCTACACCTTC
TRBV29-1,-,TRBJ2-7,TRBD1,CSVEGDSERYF,TGCAGCGTTGAAGGGGACAGTGAGCGGTACTTC
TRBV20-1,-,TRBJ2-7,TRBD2,CSARVSAGAYEQYF,TGCAGTGCTAGAGTATCAGCGGGAGCCTACGAGCAGTACTTC
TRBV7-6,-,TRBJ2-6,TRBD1,CASSLTRDRGIMSSGANVLTF,TGTGCCAGCAGCCTTACTAGGGACAGGGGGATCATGTCCTCTGGGGCCAACGTCCTGACTTTC
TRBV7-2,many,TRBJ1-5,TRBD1,CASSLDGLQGVGQPQHF,TGTGCCAGCAGCTTAGACGGCCTACAGGGGGTAGGACAGCCCCAGCATTTT
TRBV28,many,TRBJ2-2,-,CASSRQNTGELFF,TGTGCCAGCAGTCGACAGAACACCGGGGAGCTGTTTTTT
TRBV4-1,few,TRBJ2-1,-,CATIHLYNEQFF,TGCGCCACCATCCACCTGTACAATGAGCAGTTCTTC
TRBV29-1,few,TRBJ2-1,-,CSVEKGLSSYNEQFF,TGCAGCGTTGAAAAAGGATTAAGCTCCTACAATGAGCAGTTCTTC
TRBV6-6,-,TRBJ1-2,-,CASSYSQDGAMGGYTF,TGTGCCAGCAGTTATTCCCAGGACGGAGCTATGGGTGGCTACACCTTC
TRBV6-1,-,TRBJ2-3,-,CASRPHDGPSTDTQYF,TGTGCCAGCAGACCACATGACGGTCCTAGCACAGATACGCAGTATTTT
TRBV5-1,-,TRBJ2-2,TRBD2,CASSLGVAGATGELFF,TGCGCCAGCAGCTTGGGAGTAGCGGGGGCCACCGGGGAGCTGTTTTTT
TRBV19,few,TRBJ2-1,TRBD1,CASSLGTGGNEQFF,TGTGCCAGTAGTCTAGGGACAGGGGGCAATGAGCAGTTCTTC
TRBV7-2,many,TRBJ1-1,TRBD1,CASSLQGARTEAFF,TGTGCCAGCAGCTTACAGGGGGCGCGCACTGAAGCTTTCTTT
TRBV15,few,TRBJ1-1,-,CATSRDGPRIEAFF,TGTGCCACCAGCAGAGATGGACCCAGAATTGAAGCTTTCTTT
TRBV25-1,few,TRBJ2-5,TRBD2,CASSEQVAGKETQYF,TGTGCCAGCAGTGAACAGGTAGCGGGGAAAGAGACCCAGTACTTC
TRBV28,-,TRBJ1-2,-,CASSRYGYTF,TGTGCCAGCAGCCGCTATGGCTACACCTTC
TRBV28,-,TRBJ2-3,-,CASSFEAGTTDTQYF,TGTGCCAGCAGTTTCGAGGCGGGGACCACAGATACGCAGTATTTT
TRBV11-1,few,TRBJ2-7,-,CASSLAEGPYEQYF,TGTGCCAGCAGCTTGGCCGAGGGACCCTACGAGCAGTACTTC
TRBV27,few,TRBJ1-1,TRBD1,CASSFLDRINTEAFF,TGTGCCAGCAGTTTTCTGGACAGGATCAACACTGAAGCTTTCTTT
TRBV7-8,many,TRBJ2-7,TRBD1,CASSFRQGPYEQYF,TGTGCCAGCAGCTTCAGACAGGGACCCTACGAGCAGTACTTC
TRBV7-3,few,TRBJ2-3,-,CASSLNRGNTDTQYF,TGTGCCAGCAGCTTAAATAGGGGGAACACAGATACGCAGTATTTT
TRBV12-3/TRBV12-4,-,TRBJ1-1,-,CASSPIRDTNTEAFF,TGTGCCAGCAGTCCTATCCGGGACACGAACACTGAAGCTTTCTTT
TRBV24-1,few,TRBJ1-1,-,CATSDGGLNTEAFF,TGTGCCACCAGTGATGGGGGCCTGAACACTGAAGCTTTCTTT